These 11 T cell receptor beta chains were sequenced from one sample in a study of T cells in narcolepsy. The protocol was immunoSEQ multiplex PCR, while the TCRdb copy is restricted to in-frame clones and leaves out a portion. The sample has fewer than 35,000 clones; roughly four fifths are singletons. Sequencing used memory (CD45RA-) CD4+ T cells from blood. The receptors stem from a human donor in good health.

In DNA, the CDR3 is TGTGCCAGCAGCTTAGTCCAGGGGGCCTACGAGCAGTACTTC. Its protein product is CASSLVQGAYEQYF. The rearrangement uses TRBV7-8 and TRBJ2-5; TRBD1 matches at 7 bases. Matching the DNA end better, TRBJ2-7 makes the J call doubtful. This CDR3 has 14 residues. In germline, CDR1 is SGHVS, CDR2 FQNEAQ.

The chain has TRBV9 and TRBJ1-5; weak D call: TRBD1 (5 bases). The V gene lost 0 bases and the J gene lost 6 bases, with 13 bases spanning the gap. Germline CDR1 is SGDLS and CDR2 is YYNGEE. This CDR3 is 15 amino acids long. The CDR3 region has the DNA TGTGCCAGCAGCGTAGGGGCAGGGCAGGGTCAGCCCCAGCATTTT. Encoded protein: CASSVGAGQGQPQHF.

V and J are TRBV5-4 and TRBJ2-1; TRBD2 aligns across 9 bases. This CDR3 comprises 15 residues. The trim removed 4 bases at V and 8 bases at J, leaving 10 bases unmatched. Per germline, CDR1 SGHNT and CDR2 YYREEE (reference sequence). The CDR3 DNA sequence: TGTGCCAGCAGCCCAACGGTGCGGGGGGGCGATGAGCAGTTCTTC. Translated, it gives CASSPTVRGGDEQFF.

J is TRBJ1-2 and V is TRBV10-1; a weak D match, TRBD1 (6 bases). Germline V gene sequence: CDR1 WNHNN, CDR2 SYGVQD (reference sequence). The CDR3 sequence is 15 residues long. V was trimmed by 4 bases and J by 7 bases, leaving 19 bases between them. CDR3 protein: CASSGVGLRGAGYTF. As DNA, the CDR3 is TGCGCCAGCAGTGGGGTCGGGTTGCGGGGGGCTGGCTACACCTTC.

For the CDR3, the DNA is TGTGCCAGCAGCGTAGGGTTGCCAGATACGCAGTATTTT. Translating gives CASSVGLPDTQYF. The chain carries TRBV9 and TRBJ2-3; unclear D gene. The germline V and J ends were trimmed by 0 bases and 4 bases, with 6 bases remaining between them. The CDR3 contains 13 residues. The V gene's germline CDR1 is SGDLS and CDR2 YYNGEE.

This sequence joins TRBV5-1 and TRBJ1-3; a possible D gene is TRBD1 (6 bases). The CDR3 has 16 residues. V gave up 7 bases and J gave up 4 bases, with 21 bases separating them. CDR1 SGHRS and CDR2 YFSETQ come from the germline V gene. This CDR3 reads CASATSLTGTGNTIYF. The DNA of the CDR3 is TGCGCCAGCGCTACGTCCTTGACAGGCACAGGAAACACCATATATTTT.

This clone was found a few times. The chain employs TRBV6-6 and TRBJ2-1; D may be TRBD2 (6 bases). In germline, CDR1 is MNHNY, CDR2 SVGAGI (reference sequence). Trimming took off 6 bases at V and 0 bases at J, with 12 bases between the two ends. This CDR3 has 15 amino acids. The CDR3 loop reads CASRSAGSSYNEQFF. The CDR3 DNA is TGTGCCAGCAGATCCGCGGGGAGCTCCTACAATGAGCAGTTCTTC.

The chain uses TRBV30 and TRBJ1-1; D gene unclear. Trimming pared 0 bases from V and 1 base from J, leaving 6 bases between. The CDR3 runs 13 residues. Germline V gene data show CDR1 as GTSNPN and CDR2 as SVGIG (reference sequence). CDR3 bases: TGTGCCTGGAGTGTACTCCGGAACACTGAAGCTTTCTTT. This sequence encodes CAWSVLRNTEAFF.

V gene TRBV9 combines with J gene TRBJ2-3, with D possibly matching TRBD2 (6 bases). V was trimmed by 6 bases and J by 1 base, leaving 15 bases between them. CDR3 length: 15 amino acids. From germline, CDR1 is SGDLS and CDR2 YYNGEE. The CDR3 protein is CASNGAGLRTDTQYF. The CDR3 DNA follows: TGTGCCAGCAATGGGGCGGGGCTTCGCACAGATACGCAGTATTTT.

The rearrangement joins TRBV18 to TRBJ2-7; a weak D match, TRBD1 (6 bases). Germline loops: CDR1 KGHSH, CDR2 LQKENI. The CDR3 is made up of 15 amino acids. Trimming left V 5 bases short and J 2 bases short, with 16 bases between. In DNA, the CDR3 is TGTGCCAGCTCATCGGACAGCTCGGTAGCCTACGAGCAGTACGTC. Translating gives CASSSDSSVAYEQYV.

The V call is TRBV11-2, the J call TRBJ2-3; TRBD2 matches at 8 bases. The CDR3 runs to 15 residues. With V trimmed by 1 base and J by 1 base, 1 base remained unmatched. Germline V gives CDR1 SGHAT, CDR2 FQNNGV. This CDR3 is CASSLARGGTDTQYF. CDR3 DNA sequence: TGTGCCAGCAGCTTAGCGCGGGGGGGCACAGATACGCAGTATTTT.